This T cell receptor (beta chain) was recorded in a study of shared clonotypes between healthy human individuals. Study-level information: Each donor contributed plates that comprised three CD4 naive, three CD4 memory, two CD8 naive and one CD8 memory.

The CDR3 spans 17 residues. Germline CDR1 is LNHNV and CDR2 is YYDKDF (reference sequence). V dropped 1 base and J dropped 0; count of bases not matched to a gene: 4. The study drew all its donors from Caucasian adults living in Nashville, Tennessee. The table lists this clone with a few counts. In the authors' workflow: Without quality scores, immunoSEQ junctional reads could not be filtered like full-length reads. Profiled with immunoSEQ multiplex PCR; TCRdb holds only in-frame clones, not every one. The V and J calls and clone size are taken from that table; D and trimming were inferred from the DNA. The sample carries approximately 700,000 clones, around 73% recorded once.

The sample was memory CD4+ T cells sorted from blood. Subset noted: CD45RA-negative fraction. The J gene is TRBJ2-5, the V gene TRBV15; 11 positions agree with TRBD2. This clonotype was sampled from a woman aged 30 to 39 in good health. In nucleotides, the CDR3 is TGTGCCACCAGCAGAGGGCCGGGACTAGCGGACCAAGAGACCCAGTACTTC. Translated, it gives CATSRGPGLADQETQYF.